Given below is one T cell receptor (beta chain) in context. Those enrolled, adults aged roughly 18 to 90 years, came from about 24 US areas. Participants had their cohort set by participant-reported clinical history. TCRdb keeps only in-frame clones here, not all; method: immunoSEQ multiplex PCR. The sample includes a few hundred thousand clones, roughly 86% seen only once; the top ten take roughly a tenth. These data come from a study of blood T cell repertoires in COVID-19. Study summary: In each case, the material was cDNA or gDNA derived from T cells, B-cell-depleted T cells, or PBMCs.

The length of the CDR3 is 15 residues. V was pared by 6 bases and J by 7 bases, with 6 bases of the junction left unmatched. Germline-derived CDR1 and CDR2 are MNHEY and SVGAGI. The clonotype comes from a young woman who had recovered from COVID-19. The chain couples TRBV6-5 to TRBJ2-2; TRBD2 aligns across 12 bases. Sequencing input: PBMCs or T cells enriched from blood (not recorded which). CDR3 sequence reads: CASRTSGGGRGELFF. Written as DNA, the CDR3 is TGTGCCAGCAGGACTAGCGGGGGAGGTCGCGGGGAGCTGTTTTTT.